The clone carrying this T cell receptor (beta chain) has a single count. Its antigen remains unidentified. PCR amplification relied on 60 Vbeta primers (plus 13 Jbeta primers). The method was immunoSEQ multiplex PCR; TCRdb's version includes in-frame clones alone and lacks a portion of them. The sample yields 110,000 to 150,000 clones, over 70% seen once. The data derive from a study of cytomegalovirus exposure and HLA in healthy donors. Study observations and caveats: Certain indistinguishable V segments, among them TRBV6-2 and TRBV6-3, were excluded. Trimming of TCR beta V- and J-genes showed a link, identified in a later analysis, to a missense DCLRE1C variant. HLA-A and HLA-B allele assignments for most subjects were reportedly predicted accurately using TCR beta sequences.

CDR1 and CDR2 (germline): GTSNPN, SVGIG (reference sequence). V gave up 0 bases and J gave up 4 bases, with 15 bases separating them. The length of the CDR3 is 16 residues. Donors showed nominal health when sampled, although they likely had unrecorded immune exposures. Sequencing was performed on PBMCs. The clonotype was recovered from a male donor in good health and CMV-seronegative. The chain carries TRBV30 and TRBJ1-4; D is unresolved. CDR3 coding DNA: TGTGCCTGGAGTGTATTTGCGTCAGGTCGTAATGAAAAACTGTTTTTT. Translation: CAWSVFASGRNEKLFF.